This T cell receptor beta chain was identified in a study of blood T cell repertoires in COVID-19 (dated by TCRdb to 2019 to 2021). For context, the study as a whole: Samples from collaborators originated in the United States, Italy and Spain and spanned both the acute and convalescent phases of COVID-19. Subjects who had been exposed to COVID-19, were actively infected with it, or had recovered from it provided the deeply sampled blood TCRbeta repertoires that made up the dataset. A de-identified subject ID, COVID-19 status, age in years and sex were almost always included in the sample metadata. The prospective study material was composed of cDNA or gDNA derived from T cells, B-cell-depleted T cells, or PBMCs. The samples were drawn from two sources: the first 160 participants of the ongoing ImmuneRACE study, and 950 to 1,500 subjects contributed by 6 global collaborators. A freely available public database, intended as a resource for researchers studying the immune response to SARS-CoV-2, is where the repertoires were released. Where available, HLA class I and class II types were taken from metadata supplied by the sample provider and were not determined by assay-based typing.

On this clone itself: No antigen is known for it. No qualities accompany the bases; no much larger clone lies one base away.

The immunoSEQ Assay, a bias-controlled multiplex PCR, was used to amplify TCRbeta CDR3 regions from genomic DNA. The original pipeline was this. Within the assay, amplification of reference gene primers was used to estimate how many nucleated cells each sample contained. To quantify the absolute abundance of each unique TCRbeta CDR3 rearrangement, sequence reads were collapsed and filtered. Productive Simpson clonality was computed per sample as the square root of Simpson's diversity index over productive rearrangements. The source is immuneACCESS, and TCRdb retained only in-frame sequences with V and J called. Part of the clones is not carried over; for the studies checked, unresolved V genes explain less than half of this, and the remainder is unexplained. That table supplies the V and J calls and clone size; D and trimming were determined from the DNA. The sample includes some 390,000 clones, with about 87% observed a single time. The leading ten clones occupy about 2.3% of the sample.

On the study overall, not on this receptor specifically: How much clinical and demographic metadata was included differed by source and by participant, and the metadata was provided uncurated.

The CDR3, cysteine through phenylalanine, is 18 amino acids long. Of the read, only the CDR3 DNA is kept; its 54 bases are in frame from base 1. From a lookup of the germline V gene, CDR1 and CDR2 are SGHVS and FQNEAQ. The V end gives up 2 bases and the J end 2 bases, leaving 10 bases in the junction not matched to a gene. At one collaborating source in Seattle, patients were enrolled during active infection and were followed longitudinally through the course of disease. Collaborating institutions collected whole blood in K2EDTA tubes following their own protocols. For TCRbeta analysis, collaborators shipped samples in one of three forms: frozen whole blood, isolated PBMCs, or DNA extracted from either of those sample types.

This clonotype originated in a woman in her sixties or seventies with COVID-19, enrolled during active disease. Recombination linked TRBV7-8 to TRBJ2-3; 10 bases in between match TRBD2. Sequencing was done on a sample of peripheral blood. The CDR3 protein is CASSLIPAGGISTDTQYF. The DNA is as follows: TGTGCCAGCAGCTTAATTCCAGCGGGGGGGATATCCACAGATACGCAGTATTTT. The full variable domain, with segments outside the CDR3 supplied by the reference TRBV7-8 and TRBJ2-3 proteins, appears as GAGVSQSPRYKVAKRGQDVALRCDPISGHVSLFWYQQALGQGPEFLTYFQNEAQLDKSGLPSDRFFAERPEGSVSTLKIQRTQQEDSAVYLCASSLIPAGGISTDTQYFGPGTRLTVL.